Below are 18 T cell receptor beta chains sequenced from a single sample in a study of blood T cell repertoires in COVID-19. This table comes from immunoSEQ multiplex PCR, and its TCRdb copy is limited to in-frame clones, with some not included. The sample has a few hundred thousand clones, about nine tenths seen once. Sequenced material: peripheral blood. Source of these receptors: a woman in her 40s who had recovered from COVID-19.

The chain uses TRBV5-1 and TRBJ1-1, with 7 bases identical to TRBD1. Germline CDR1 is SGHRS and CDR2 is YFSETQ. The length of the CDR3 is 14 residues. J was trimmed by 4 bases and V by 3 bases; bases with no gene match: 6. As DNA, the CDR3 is TGCGCCAGCAGCTGGACCTGGACAGGCACTGAAGCTTTCTTT. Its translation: CASSWTWTGTEAFF.

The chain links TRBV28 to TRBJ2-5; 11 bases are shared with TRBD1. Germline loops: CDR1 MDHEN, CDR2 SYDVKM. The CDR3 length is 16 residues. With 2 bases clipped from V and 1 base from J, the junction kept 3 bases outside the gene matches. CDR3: CASSLGQGATQETQYF. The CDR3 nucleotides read TGTGCCAGCAGTTTAGGACAGGGGGCTACCCAAGAGACCCAGTACTTC.

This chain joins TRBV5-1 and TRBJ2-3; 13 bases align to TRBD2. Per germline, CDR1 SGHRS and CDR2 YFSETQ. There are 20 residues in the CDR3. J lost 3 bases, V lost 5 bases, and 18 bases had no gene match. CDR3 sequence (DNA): TGCGCCAGCAGTCCAGGGACTAGCGGGAATTGGGAAGGACGGACAGATACGCAGTATTTT. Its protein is CASSPGTSGNWEGRTDTQYF.

CDR3 nucleotide sequence: TGCGCCAGCAGCTTTGGCGGGAGGGAGACCCAGTACTTC. It is translated as CASSFGGRETQYF. V usage is TRBV5-1 and J usage is TRBJ2-5; 8 positions agree with TRBD2. With V trimmed by 2 bases and J by 5 bases, 2 bases remained unmatched. The germline gives CDR1 SGHRS, CDR2 YFSETQ. CDR3 length: 13 residues.

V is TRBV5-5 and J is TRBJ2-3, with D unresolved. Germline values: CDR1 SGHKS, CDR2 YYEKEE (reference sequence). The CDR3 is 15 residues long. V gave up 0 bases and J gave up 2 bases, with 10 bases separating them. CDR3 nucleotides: TGTGCCAGCAGCTTGGGGATACTATCCACAGATACGCAGTATTTT. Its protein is CASSLGILSTDTQYF.

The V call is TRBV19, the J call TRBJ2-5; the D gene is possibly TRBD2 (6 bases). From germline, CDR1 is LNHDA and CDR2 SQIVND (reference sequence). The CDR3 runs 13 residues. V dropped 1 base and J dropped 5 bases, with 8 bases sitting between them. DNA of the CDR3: TGTGCCAGTAGTATAGGGGGGGAGGAGACCCAGTACTTC. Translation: CASSIGGEETQYF.

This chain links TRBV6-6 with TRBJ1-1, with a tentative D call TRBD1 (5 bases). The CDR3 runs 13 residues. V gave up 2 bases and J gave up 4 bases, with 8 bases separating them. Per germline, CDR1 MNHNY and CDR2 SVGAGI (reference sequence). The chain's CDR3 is CASSYAGPTEAFF. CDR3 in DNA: TGTGCCAGCAGTTACGCGGGACCCACTGAAGCTTTCTTT.

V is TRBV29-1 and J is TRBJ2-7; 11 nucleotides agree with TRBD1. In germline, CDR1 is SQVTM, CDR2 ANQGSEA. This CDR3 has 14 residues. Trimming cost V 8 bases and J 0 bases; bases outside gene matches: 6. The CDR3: CSTGGTGGSYEQYF. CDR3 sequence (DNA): TGCAGCACGGGCGGGACAGGGGGCTCCTACGAGCAGTACTTC.

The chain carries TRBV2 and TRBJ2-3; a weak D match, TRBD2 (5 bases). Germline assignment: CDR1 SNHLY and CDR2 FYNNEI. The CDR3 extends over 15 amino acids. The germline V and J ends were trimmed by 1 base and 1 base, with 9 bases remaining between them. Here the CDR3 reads CASSEVGVGTDTQYF. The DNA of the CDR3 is TGTGCCAGCAGTGAAGTGGGAGTAGGCACAGATACGCAGTATTTT. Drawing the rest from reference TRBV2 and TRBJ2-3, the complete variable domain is EPEVTQTPSHQVTQMGQEVILRCVPISNHLYFYWYRQILGQKVEFLVSFYNNEISEKSEIFDDQFSVERPDGSNFTLKIRSTKLEDSAMYFCASSEVGVGTDTQYFGPGTRLTVL.

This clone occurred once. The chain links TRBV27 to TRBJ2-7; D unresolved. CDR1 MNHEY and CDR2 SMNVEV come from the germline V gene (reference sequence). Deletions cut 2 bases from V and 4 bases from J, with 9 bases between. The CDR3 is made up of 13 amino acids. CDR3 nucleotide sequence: TGTGCCAGCAGTTTAGGGCCGGTATACGAGCAGTACTTC. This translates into CASSLGPVYEQYF.

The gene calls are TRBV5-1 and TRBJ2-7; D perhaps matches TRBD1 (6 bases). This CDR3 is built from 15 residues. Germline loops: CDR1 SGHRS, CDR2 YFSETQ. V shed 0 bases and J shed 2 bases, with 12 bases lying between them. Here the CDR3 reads CASSLARGGTYEQYF. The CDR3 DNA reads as TGCGCCAGCAGCTTGGCCAGGGGCGGAACCTACGAGCAGTACTTC.

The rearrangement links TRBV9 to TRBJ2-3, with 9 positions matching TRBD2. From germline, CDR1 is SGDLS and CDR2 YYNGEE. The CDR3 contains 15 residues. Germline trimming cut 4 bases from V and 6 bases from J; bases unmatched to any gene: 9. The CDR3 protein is CASSISGSLWDTQYF. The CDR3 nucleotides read TGTGCCAGCAGCATTAGCGGGAGTTTGTGGGATACGCAGTATTTT.

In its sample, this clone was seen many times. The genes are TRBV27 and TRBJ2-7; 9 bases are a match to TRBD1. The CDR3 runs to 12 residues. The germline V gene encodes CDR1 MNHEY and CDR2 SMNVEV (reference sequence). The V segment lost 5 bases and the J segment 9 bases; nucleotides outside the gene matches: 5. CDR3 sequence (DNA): TGTGCCAGCAGTATAGGACAGGGGCTGCAGTACTTC. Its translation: CASSIGQGLQYF.

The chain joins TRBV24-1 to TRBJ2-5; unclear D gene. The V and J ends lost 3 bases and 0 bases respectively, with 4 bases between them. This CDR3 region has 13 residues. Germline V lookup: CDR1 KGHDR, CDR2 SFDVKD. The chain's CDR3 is CATSDQYQETQYF. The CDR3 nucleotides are TGTGCCACCAGTGATCAGTACCAAGAGACCCAGTACTTC.

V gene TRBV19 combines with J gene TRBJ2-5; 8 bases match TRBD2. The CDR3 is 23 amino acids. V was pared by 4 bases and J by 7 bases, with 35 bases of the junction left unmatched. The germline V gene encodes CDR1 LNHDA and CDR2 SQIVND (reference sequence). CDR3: CASSTLAGLYLFPFICFLGTQYF. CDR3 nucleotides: TGTGCCAGTAGTACTCTAGCGGGTCTGTACTTGTTTCCGTTTATATGTTTTCTGGGGACCCAGTACTTC.

CDR3 residues: CASSSGQLQETQYF. CDR3 bases: TGCGCCAGCAGCTCGGGACAGCTCCAAGAGACCCAGTACTTC. This rearrangement joins TRBV5-1 to TRBJ2-5; TRBD1 agrees at 7 bases. The V gene end was trimmed by 3 bases and the J gene end by 1 base; junction bases not matched to a gene: 3. CDR1 SGHRS and CDR2 YFSETQ come from the germline V gene. The CDR3 runs to 14 residues.

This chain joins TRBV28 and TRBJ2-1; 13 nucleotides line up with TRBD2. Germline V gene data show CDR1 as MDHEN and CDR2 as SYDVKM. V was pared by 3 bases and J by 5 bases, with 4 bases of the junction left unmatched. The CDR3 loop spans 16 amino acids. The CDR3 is CASSFTGTSGDNEQFF. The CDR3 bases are TGTGCCAGCAGTTTTACCGGGACTAGCGGGGACAATGAGCAGTTCTTC.

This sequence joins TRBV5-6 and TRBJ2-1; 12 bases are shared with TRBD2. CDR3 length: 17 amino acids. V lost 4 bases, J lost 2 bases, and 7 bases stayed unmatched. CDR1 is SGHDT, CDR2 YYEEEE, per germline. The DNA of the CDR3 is TGTGCCAGCAGCCGACGGACTAGCGGGGCAACCTACAATGAGCAGTTCTTC. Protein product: CASSRRTSGATYNEQFF. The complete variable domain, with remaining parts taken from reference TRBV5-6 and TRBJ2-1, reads DAGVTQSPTHLIKTRGQQVTLRCSPKSGHDTVSWYQQALGQGPQFIFQYYEEEERQRGNFPDRFSGHQFPNYSSELNVNALLLGDSALYLCASSRRTSGATYNEQFFGPGTRLTVL.